This TCR beta chain was retrieved from a study of blood T cells in healthy people across ages. A sample-barcoded 5' primer and a J-beta primer mix were used in a second PCR of about 7 to 12 cycles. One entry per CDR3 protein, called by TCRdb with MiXCR from the 5' RACE reads. The sample yields more than 700,000 distinct CDR3 sequences, around 45% seen once. The CDR3 sequence is 12 residues long. Germline-derived CDR1 and CDR2 are MNHNS and SASEGT. Trimming pared 2 bases from V and 9 bases from J, leaving 11 bases between. Donors were systemically healthy Caucasian individuals from Russia aged about 6 to 95 years. This clonotype was seen more than once but under ten times.

The TCR comes from a man at least 80 years old in good health. The rearrangement links TRBV6-1 to TRBJ2-7; D gene unclear. Sequenced material: blood. This CDR3 reads CASSESPEGQYF. The CDR3 DNA is TGTGCCAGCAGTGAAAGCCCGGAAGGGCAGTACTTC.